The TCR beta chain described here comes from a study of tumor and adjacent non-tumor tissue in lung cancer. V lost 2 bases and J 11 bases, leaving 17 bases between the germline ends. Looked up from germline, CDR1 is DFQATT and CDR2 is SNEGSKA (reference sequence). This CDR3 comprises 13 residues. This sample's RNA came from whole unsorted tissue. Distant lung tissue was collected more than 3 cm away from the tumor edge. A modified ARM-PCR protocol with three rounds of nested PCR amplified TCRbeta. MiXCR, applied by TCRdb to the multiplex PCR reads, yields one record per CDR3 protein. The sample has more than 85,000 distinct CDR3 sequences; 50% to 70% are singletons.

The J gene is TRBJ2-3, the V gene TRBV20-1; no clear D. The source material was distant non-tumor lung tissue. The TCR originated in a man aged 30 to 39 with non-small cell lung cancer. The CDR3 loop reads CSARPPGLGMQYF. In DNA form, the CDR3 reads TGCAGTGCTAGACCCCCTGGGTTAGGTATGCAGTATTTT.